The 23 T cell receptor beta chains listed next were all sequenced from one sample in a study of cytomegalovirus exposure and HLA in healthy donors. It was with 60 Vbeta and 13 Jbeta primers that the PCR ran. TCRdb keeps only in-frame clones here, not all; method: immunoSEQ multiplex PCR. The sample contains 55,000 to 70,000 clones, more than 80% of which appear only once. The sequenced sample consisted of PBMCs. These receptors originate from a woman aged 25 to 45 in good health and CMV-seronegative.

About this clone itself: Germline is not matched at one junction end, which may reflect a read error. The chain links TRBV7-9 to TRBJ2-7; TRBD2 aligns across 12 bases. The CDR3 is 16 residues long. CDR1 and CDR2 (germline): SEHNR, FQNEAQ (reference sequence). The DNA of the CDR3 is TGTTCCAGCAGCTCAGGACTAGCGGGACCTTCCTACGAGCAGTACTTC. Translation gives CSSSSGLAGPSYEQYF.

The rearrangement links TRBV10-3 to TRBJ2-2; a weak D match, TRBD1 (5 bases). CDR3 length: 14 amino acids. Deletions cut 0 bases from V and 3 bases from J, with 5 bases between. CDR1 is ENHRY and CDR2 is SYGVKD in the germline V gene. As DNA, the CDR3 is TGTGCCATCAGTGAGTCAGGGGACACCGGGGAGCTGTTTTTT. It yields the protein CAISESGDTGELFF.

This clone was counted a few times. The chain combines TRBV6-5 with TRBJ2-7; 9 bases fit TRBD2. The CDR3 runs to 16 residues. Germline V gene sequence: CDR1 MNHEY, CDR2 SVGAGI. With 2 bases clipped from V and 4 bases from J, the junction kept 9 bases outside the gene matches. The CDR3 is CASSYAPSGTSYEQYF. CDR3 nucleotide sequence: TGTGCCAGCAGTTACGCCCCTAGCGGGACCTCATACGAGCAGTACTTC.

This rearrangement joins TRBV11-2 to TRBJ2-5; possible D gene TRBD2, 6 bases. The CDR3 is 15 residues long. Trimming pared 6 bases from V and 1 base from J, leaving 15 bases between. Germline V gene sequence: CDR1 SGHAT, CDR2 FQNNGV. The chain's CDR3 is CASRSIRRGQETQYF. CDR3 DNA sequence: TGTGCCAGCAGGTCCATCAGGAGGGGCCAAGAGACCCAGTACTTC.

The gene calls are TRBV5-4 and TRBJ1-1; D is perhaps TRBD1 (6 bases). V was pared by 0 bases and J by 0 bases, with 9 bases between. The V gene's germline CDR1 is SGHNT and CDR2 YYREEE (reference sequence). CDR3 length: 15 residues. This CDR3 reads CASSLAGAMNTEAFF. The DNA for the CDR3 is TGTGCCAGCAGCTTGGCAGGGGCGATGAACACTGAAGCTTTCTTT.

V gene TRBV28 combines with J gene TRBJ1-1; the match to TRBD1 covers 7 bases. CDR1 is MDHEN and CDR2 is SYDVKM in the germline V gene. The V gene end was trimmed by 7 bases and the J gene end by 2 bases; junction bases not matched to a gene: 19. The CDR3 loop spans 18 amino acids. The CDR3 is CASTPAGGPLYLNTEAFF. CDR3 in DNA: TGTGCCAGCACCCCGGCAGGGGGTCCCCTCTACTTAAACACTGAAGCTTTCTTT.

This clone appeared a single time. This chain links TRBV7-9 with TRBJ2-1, with TRBD2 matching 12 bases. This CDR3 contains 16 residues. In germline, CDR1 is SEHNR, CDR2 FQNEAQ (reference sequence). The junction had 4 bases not matched to a gene; V was cut back by 1 base and J by 6 bases. The CDR3 loop is CASSLELTSGGNEQFF. DNA of the CDR3: TGTGCCAGCAGCTTAGAATTGACTAGCGGGGGCAATGAGCAGTTCTTC.

The chain employs TRBV5-1 and TRBJ2-5; TRBD2 matches at 7 bases. The CDR3 is 15 residues long. Germline loops: CDR1 SGHRS, CDR2 YFSETQ. J lost 5 bases, V lost 4 bases, and 11 bases had no gene match. Written as DNA, the CDR3 is TGCGCCAGCAGCGGAGCGGCGGGAGCGGGGGAGACCCAGTACTTC. Encoded protein: CASSGAAGAGETQYF.

In DNA, the CDR3 is TGTGCCAGCAGCCAAGTTCACGGGCTAGCGGTGAACACCGGGGAGCTGTTTTTT. This gives the protein CASSQVHGLAVNTGELFF. The chain is built from TRBV4-2 and TRBJ2-2; the match to TRBD2 covers 7 bases. Losses at the gene ends were 1 base for V and 1 base for J; bases not matched to a gene: 9. CDR1 and CDR2 from the germline V gene are LGHNA and YNFKEQ. CDR3 length: 18 amino acids.

This chain connects TRBV7-9 to TRBJ1-5; tentatively, D is TRBD1 (6 bases). Germline-derived CDR1 and CDR2 are SEHNR and FQNEAQ (reference sequence). There are 13 residues in the CDR3. Trimming took 4 bases from V and 7 from J, leaving 11 bases between them. Here the CDR3 DNA reads TGTGCCAGCAGCTGGGAGGGGGGCCAGCCCCAGCATTTT. Its protein is CASSWEGGQPQHF.

The V gene is TRBV11-1, the J gene TRBJ2-3, with D uncertain. The V gene's germline CDR1 is SGHAT and CDR2 FQDESV (reference sequence). The germline V and J ends were trimmed by 0 bases and 6 bases, with 4 bases remaining between them. The CDR3 is 12 residues long. CDR3 nucleotides: TGTGCCAGCAGCTTAGCCGGGGATACGCAGTATTTT. Its translation: CASSLAGDTQYF.

The chain is built from TRBV27 and TRBJ1-2; no firm D call. Germline CDR1 MNHEY, CDR2 SMNVEV (reference sequence). The CDR3 sequence is 9 residues long. V was trimmed by 11 bases and J by 8 bases, leaving 9 bases between them. The CDR3 loop reads CAGESGYTF. The DNA for the CDR3 is TGTGCCGGAGAGAGCGGCTACACCTTC.

The chain is built from TRBV10-3 and TRBJ2-7; 8 bases match TRBD1. The junction had 8 bases not matched to a gene; V was cut back by 7 bases and J by 3 bases. The CDR3 spans 14 residues. Germline V gives CDR1 ENHRY, CDR2 SYGVKD. The CDR3 region is CAITPDRDNYEQYF. Here the CDR3 DNA reads TGTGCCATCACCCCGGACAGGGATAACTACGAGCAGTACTTC.

This clone was found once. The CDR3 protein is CASSLGTGGIQPQHF. The CDR3 DNA is TGTGCCAGCAGCTTAGGGACAGGGGGCATTCAGCCCCAGCATTTT. The genes are TRBV7-6 and TRBJ1-5; 11 nucleotides line up with TRBD1. The trim removed 1 base at V and 6 bases at J, leaving 2 bases unmatched. The CDR3 covers 15 residues. The germline gives CDR1 SGHVS, CDR2 FNYEAQ.

The V and J genes are TRBV18 and TRBJ1-3, with TRBD1 identical over 8 bases. The germline CDR1 and CDR2 sequences are KGHSH and LQKENI. The trim removed 5 bases at V and 0 bases at J, leaving 3 bases unmatched. The CDR3 totals 15 residues. The CDR3 region has the DNA TGTGCCAGCTCATACGGACAGGGCTCTGGAAACACCATATATTTT. Translated: CASSYGQGSGNTIYF.

A remark on this clone: Other DNA sequences in the sample encode the same CDR3. J is TRBJ2-2 and V is TRBV7-5; the table's D call TRBD2 went unverified against the DNA. TRBV7-5 is marked as a pseudogene. CDR3 length equals 18 residues. CDR3 loop: CVRNPGLAGGKNTGELFF. As DNA, the CDR3 is TGTGTCAGAAATCCAGGGCTAGCGGGAGGGAAGAACACCGGGGAGCTGTTTTTT.

The CDR3 protein is CATSGQGGTNEKLFF. The CDR3, as DNA: TGTGCCACCAGCGGGCAGGGTGGGACTAATGAAAAACTGTTTTTT. The genes are TRBV15 and TRBJ1-4; a possible D gene is TRBD1 (5 bases). This CDR3 contains 15 residues. The V end lost 5 bases, the J end lost 2 bases, and 12 bases lay between the germline ends. Germline CDR1 is LNHNV and CDR2 is YYDKDF (reference sequence).

The rearrangement links TRBV6-1 to TRBJ2-7, with 8 nucleotides matching TRBD2. CDR1 and CDR2 from the germline V gene are MNHNS and SASEGT. CDR3 length: 14 amino acids. Trimming removed 7 bases from V and 2 bases from J; junction bases left unmatched: 7. CDR3 in amino acids: CASIQNGRAYEQYF. As DNA, the CDR3 is TGTGCCAGCATACAGAACGGGAGGGCCTACGAGCAGTACTTC.

This chain joins TRBV4-3 and TRBJ2-6, with a weak D call TRBD2 (6 bases). The ends were cut back, 3 bases at V and 1 base at J, with 7 bases in the middle. The CDR3 contains 15 residues. Germline lookup yields CDR1 LGHNA and CDR2 YSLEER. CDR3 loop: CASSQGGSGANVLTF. For the CDR3, the DNA is TGCGCCAGCAGCCAGGGAGGTTCTGGGGCCAACGTCCTGACTTTC.

This clone turned up a few times. This chain joins TRBV7-9 and TRBJ1-5; D uncertain. Germline V CDR1 and CDR2: SEHNR, FQNEAQ (reference sequence). CDR3 length: 13 residues. V lost 2 bases and J lost 2, with 4 bases in between. The CDR3: CASSLPGNQPQHF. DNA for the CDR3: TGTGCCAGCAGCTTACCTGGCAATCAGCCCCAGCATTTT.

This clone was seen once. The rearrangement uses TRBV6-4 and TRBJ1-1; 9 bases align to TRBD1. The CDR3 has 15 amino acids. Trimming removed 0 bases from V and 6 bases from J; junction bases left unmatched: 5. Per the germline V gene, CDR1 is MRHNA and CDR2 is SNTAGT. CDR3 in amino acids: CASSDSAGQGAEAFF. The CDR3 DNA is TGTGCCAGCAGTGACTCGGCGGGACAGGGAGCTGAAGCTTTCTTT.

The chain combines TRBV7-9 with TRBJ2-1; TRBD2 might be the D (7 bases). The V gene's germline CDR1 is SEHNR and CDR2 FQNEAQ (reference sequence). V lost 1 base and J 9 bases, leaving 16 bases between the germline ends. The CDR3 totals 15 residues. DNA for the CDR3: TGTGCCAGCAGCTTAGTAGGGGGGGGCTTCGGTGAGCAGTTCTTC. It yields the protein CASSLVGGGFGEQFF.

The CDR3 DNA reads TGTGCCAGCAGTTTCGGAGGGCCTTACAATGAGCAGTTCTTC. Protein sequence: CASSFGGPYNEQFF. This chain links TRBV6-6 with TRBJ2-1; D is perhaps TRBD2 (6 bases). The CDR3 contains 14 residues. V lost 4 bases and J 4 bases, leaving 11 bases between the germline ends. Per germline, CDR1 MNHNY and CDR2 SVGAGI (reference sequence).